This T cell receptor beta chain was profiled in a study of early T cells in non-severe SARS-CoV-2 infection (dated by TCRdb to the early 2020s). For the wider study: TCR sequencing used bulk RNA from unsorted whole blood, so alpha and beta chains could not be paired. Beyond this particular receptor, the publication reports: VDJdb matching was skewed toward anti-spike CD8 responses and likely underestimated virus-specific expansions, missing private and CD4 specificities.

This clonotype was seen a handful of times. Its target antigen remains unknown. Base qualities are not at hand, and no much larger clone is one base apart. From the cysteine up to the phenylalanine, the CDR3 has a length of 15 residues. Only the CDR3 portion is preserved as DNA: 45 bases, with reading frame beginning at the first base. Based on the germline V gene, the CDR1 and CDR2 sequences are MNHEY and SVGEGT. Relative to germline, V is missing 5 bases and J is missing 2 bases, with 4 bases of the junction outside any gene match. The study was a case-control design nested within a healthcare worker cohort in London, UK, with weekly nasopharyngeal swab PCR tests and blood sampling. Healthcare workers were recruited during the week of the UK lockdown, between 23 and 31 March 2020, and followed weekly for up to roughly 16 weeks. The library was generated by 5' RACE. Sequencing instrument: NextSeq 500. The TCR library protocol attached unique molecular identifiers to individual cDNA molecules to correct for sequencing error and PCR bias. Both TCR alpha and beta chains were sequenced, and tight co-correlation was observed between alpha and beta sequence abundances in each sample. On the study's bioinformatics: V gene, J gene and CDR3 annotation of TCR sequences was performed with Decombinator V4. Expanded TCRs were defined as changing significantly between any two time points under a Poisson model with p below 0.0001. Abundances of TCRs were expressed as counts per million after normalisation to the total number of TCRs sequenced in each sample. TRAV1-2 paired with TRAJ12, TRAJ20 or TRAJ33 defined MAIT TCRs, while TRAV10 paired with TRAJ18 defined iNKT TCRs. VDJdb, accessed on 1 November 2021, was searched for TCRs annotated for CMV, EBV and SARS-CoV-2, and TCRs annotated for more than one antigen were excluded. TCRdb handled the public reads itself, with Q25 trimming in fastp and clone calling in MiXCR, and kept productive beta chains. Each record represents a unique CDR3 protein, reported with the most common genes and DNA among its rows. What appears here as the V and J calls and clone size reflects TCRdb's work, not the paper's. This sample gives 85,000 to 100,000 distinct CDR3 sequences in total; 15% to 20% of them show up just once. Clones ranked in the top ten supply about 4.7% of the sample.

The chain joins TRBV6-2 or TRBV6-3 to TRBJ2-1, and TRBD2 matches 9 of the central bases. The material sequenced was whole blood, taken at baseline. The clonotype originates from an adult who was a healthcare worker with PCR-confirmed SARS-CoV-2 infection or an uninfected control (not recorded which). The CDR3 has the sequence CASSLSGGAYNEQFF. The bases are TGTGCCAGCAGTCTTAGCGGGGGAGCCTACAATGAGCAGTTCTTC.